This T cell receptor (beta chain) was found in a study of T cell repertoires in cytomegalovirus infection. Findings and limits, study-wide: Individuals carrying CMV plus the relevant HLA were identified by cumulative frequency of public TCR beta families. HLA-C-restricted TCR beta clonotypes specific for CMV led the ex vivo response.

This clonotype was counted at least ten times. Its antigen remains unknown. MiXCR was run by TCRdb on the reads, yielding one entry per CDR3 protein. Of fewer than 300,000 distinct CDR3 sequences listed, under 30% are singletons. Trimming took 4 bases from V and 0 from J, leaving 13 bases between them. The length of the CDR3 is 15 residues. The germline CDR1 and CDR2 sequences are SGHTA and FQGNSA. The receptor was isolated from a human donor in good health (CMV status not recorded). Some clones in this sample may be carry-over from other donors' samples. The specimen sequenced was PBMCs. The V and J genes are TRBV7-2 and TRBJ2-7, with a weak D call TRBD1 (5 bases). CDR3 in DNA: TGTGCCAGCAGCTCTAGGGGCTCTAGCTCCTACGAGCAGTACTTC. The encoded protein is CASSSRGSSSYEQYF.